The 11 T cell receptor beta chains given below trace back to one sample, sequenced in a study of shared clonotypes between healthy human individuals. In the naive CD8 group, cells lacked CD45RO and were positively selected for CCR7, so terminally differentiated effector memory CD45RA+ cells were left out. Clones were read by immunoSEQ multiplex PCR, and TCRdb kept only the in-frame ones, dropping some. The data contain about 1,900,000 clones, around 96% of them seen just once; the ten biggest clones take up more than 0.9%. Sequencing was done on a sample of naive CD8+ T cells sorted from blood. Receptors were obtained from a man aged 18 to 29 in good health.

For the CDR3, the DNA is TGTGCCAGCAGTTTACAACAGGGGGCCGCAAACTACGAGCAGTACTTC. It translates to CASSLQQGAANYEQYF. The chain has TRBV27 and TRBJ2-7, with 9 bases that match TRBD1. CDR3 length equals 16 residues. V was pared by 2 bases and J by 3 bases, with 8 bases of the junction left unmatched. CDR1 and CDR2 (germline): MNHEY, SMNVEV (reference sequence).

V is TRBV14 and J is TRBJ2-6, with a possible D match to TRBD1 (5 bases). CDR1 and CDR2 (germline): SGHDN, FVKESK. V was shortened by 0 bases and J by 4 bases, with 10 bases between the two germline ends. This CDR3 is built from 16 residues. CDR3 nucleotide sequence: TGTGCCAGCAGCCAAGAGGCAGGGTTCGGGGCCAACGTCCTGACTTTC. Protein sequence: CASSQEAGFGANVLTF. Full variable domain (remainder filled in from reference TRBV14 and TRBJ2-6): EAGVTQFPSHSVIEKGQTVTLRCDPISGHDNLYWYRRVMGKEIKFLLHFVKESKQDESGMPNNRFLAERTGGTYSTLKVQPAELEDSGVYFCASSQEAGFGANVLTFGAGSRLTVL.

The V and J genes are TRBV5-8 and TRBJ2-7; D perhaps matches TRBD1 (6 bases). V was trimmed by 2 bases and J by 6 bases, leaving 15 bases between them. The CDR3 loop spans 14 amino acids. The germline V gene encodes CDR1 SGHTS and CDR2 YDEGEE. CDR3 amino acids: CASSFQGYSVEQYF. The DNA of the CDR3 is TGTGCCAGCAGCTTTCAGGGGTATTCGGTCGAGCAGTACTTC.

The chain couples TRBV5-1 to TRBJ2-7, with 8 bases aligning to TRBD2. Germline CDR1 is SGHRS and CDR2 is YFSETQ. V gave up 1 base and J gave up 7 bases; unmatched junction bases: 16. This CDR3 spans 17 amino acids. The CDR3 loop is CASSLWAAAGEGWEQYF. CDR3 nucleotides: TGCGCCAGCAGCTTGTGGGCGGCAGCGGGAGAAGGTTGGGAGCAGTACTTC.

The gene calls are TRBV6-6 and TRBJ1-4; D uncertain. Germline V gene sequence: CDR1 MNHNY, CDR2 SVGAGI (reference sequence). V dropped 4 bases and J dropped 0 bases, with 9 bases sitting between them. The CDR3 consists of 15 residues. CDR3 DNA sequence: TGTGCCAGCAGTTCATCAGATGCAACTAATGAAAAACTGTTTTTT. Its translation: CASSSSDATNEKLFF.

The chain joins TRBV15 to TRBJ1-2, with TRBD1 matching over 8 bases. V lost 5 bases and J lost 6; bases outside the gene matches: 8. Germline CDR1 and CDR2: LNHNV and YYDKDF (reference sequence). CDR3 length: 14 amino acids. The CDR3 sequence: CATSATTGDHGYTF. The CDR3 bases are TGTGCCACCAGCGCTACGACAGGGGACCATGGCTACACCTTC. The complete variable domain, with remaining parts taken from reference TRBV15 and TRBJ1-2, reads DAMVIQNPRYQVTQFGKPVTLSCSQTLNHNVMYWYQQKSSQAPKLLFHYYDKDFNNEADTPDNFQSRRPNTSFCFLDIRSPGLGDTAMYLCATSATTGDHGYTFGSGTRLTVV.

This clone was counted a single time. This chain uses TRBV6-5 with TRBJ1-1; possible D gene TRBD1, 6 bases. Trimming stripped 4 bases from V and 4 bases from J, with 19 bases between. Germline loops: CDR1 MNHEY, CDR2 SVGAGI. The CDR3 is 16 residues long. CDR3 region: CASSLEGDTLSTEAFF. Here the CDR3 DNA reads TGTGCCAGCAGTTTGGAGGGGGACACTCTATCCACTGAAGCTTTCTTT.

The chain links TRBV11-3 to TRBJ2-3; 8 bases fit TRBD1. Germline V gives CDR1 SGHNT, CDR2 YENEEA. With 5 bases clipped from V and 1 base from J, the junction kept 2 bases outside the gene matches. This CDR3 contains 14 residues. In nucleotides, the CDR3 is TGTGCCAGCAGCCCGGACAGGGGCACAGATACGCAGTATTTT. This gives the protein CASSPDRGTDTQYF.

The chain recombines TRBV2 with TRBJ2-5; D uncertain. There are 13 residues in the CDR3. Germline V gene sequence: CDR1 SNHLY, CDR2 FYNNEI. V was trimmed by 4 bases and J by 1 base, leaving 7 bases between them. CDR3 sequence: CASSAVTQETQYF. DNA of the CDR3: TGTGCCAGCAGTGCGGTAACCCAAGAGACCCAGTACTTC.

V and J are TRBV13 and TRBJ2-2, with TRBD2 matching 10 bases. The CDR3 covers 16 residues. Per the germline V gene, CDR1 is PRHDT and CDR2 is FYEKMQ (reference sequence). The V segment lost 5 bases and the J segment 4 bases; nucleotides outside the gene matches: 7. CDR3 in DNA: TGTGCCAGCAGCGCCGGACTAGCGGAGGGCACCGGGGAGCTGTTTTTT. It encodes CASSAGLAEGTGELFF.

V usage is TRBV7-9 and J usage is TRBJ1-4; D call uncertain. V was cut by 1 base and J by 6 bases, with 18 bases left in between. The CDR3 length is 17 residues. Germline CDR1 is SEHNR and CDR2 is FQNEAQ (reference sequence). The CDR3 DNA reads TGTGCCAGCAGCTTAGAGCACTCCCTAAACGGTTATGAAAAACTGTTTTTT. This codes for CASSLEHSLNGYEKLFF. Based on the CDR3 plus reference TRBV7-9 and TRBJ1-4, the full variable domain is DTGVSQNPRHKITKRGQNVTFRCDPISEHNRLYWYRQTLGQGPEFLTYFQNEAQLEKSRLLSDRFSAERPKGSFSTLEIQRTEQGDSAMYLCASSLEHSLNGYEKLFFGSGTQLSVL.